This T cell receptor beta chain was recovered during a study of cytomegalovirus exposure and HLA in healthy donors. Study-level points and caveats: In most subjects, TCR beta sequences reportedly gave accurate predictions of HLA-A and HLA-B alleles.

On this clone itself: No antigen is known for it.

Unrecorded immune exposure was likely among donors, who were nominally healthy when sampled. Researchers ran the PCR with 60 Vbeta and 13 Jbeta primers. Here immunoSEQ multiplex PCR was the method, and the copy in TCRdb shows in-frame clones only, minus some. The sample records around 100,000 clones, 65% to 80% being singletons. Specimen: PBMCs. The TCR was taken from a woman aged 45 to 65 in good health and CMV-seropositive.

The CDR3, as DNA: TGTGCCAGCAGTAGACTAGCGGGAGTACCCGGGGAGCTGTTTTTT. Protein sequence: CASSRLAGVPGELFF. The chain is built from TRBV2 and TRBJ2-2, with TRBD2 matching 12 bases. The V gene's germline CDR1 is SNHLY and CDR2 FYNNEI. The CDR3 totals 15 residues. The J segment lost 6 bases and the V segment lost 5 bases, leaving 4 bases of the junction unmatched.